This entry describes one T cell receptor (beta chain). Antigen unknown. These data come from a study of T cell responses to AZD1222 COVID-19 vaccine. Points from the study as a whole: Clonal diversity was possibly underestimated, and white British individuals and females predominated among donors.

Trimming removed 4 bases from V and 2 bases from J; junction bases left unmatched: 7. Germline V CDR1 and CDR2: SGHDN, FVKESK. The CDR3 runs 15 residues. The repertoire was sequenced with immunoSEQ multiplex PCR; TCRdb's copy has only in-frame clones and lacks some. The table shows about 160,000 clones, with about 91% occurring only once. Sequences were derived from peripheral blood, sampled on day 0 of MenACWY control vaccination. V usage is TRBV14 and J usage is TRBJ1-2; 7 bases line up with TRBD1. The origin of this receptor is an adult in good health. The CDR3: CASSPIGTVNYGYTF. CDR3 nucleotides: TGTGCCAGCAGCCCGATCGGGACAGTCAACTATGGCTACACCTTC. The whole variable domain, filled in from reference TRBV14 and TRBJ1-2, reads EAGVTQFPSHSVIEKGQTVTLRCDPISGHDNLYWYRRVMGKEIKFLLHFVKESKQDESGMPNNRFLAERTGGTYSTLKVQPAELEDSGVYFCASSPIGTVNYGYTFGSGTRLTVV.